This T cell receptor beta chain is from a study of cytomegalovirus exposure and HLA in healthy donors. Overall study findings and caveats: Further analysis was carried out later, and it showed several of the most significant clusters appearing linked to common viral pathogens.

This clone was detected a few times. As yet, its antigen is unknown. PCR primers comprised 60 Vbeta and 13 Jbeta primers. In the authors' methods: Later, 75 million to 100 million unique TCR beta chains were counted in an analysis, and roughly 11 million of them were shared. Profiled with immunoSEQ multiplex PCR; TCRdb holds only in-frame clones, not every one. V and J calls and clone size follow that table, whereas D and trimming were derived from the DNA. The sample yields some 150,000 clones, 64% seen once. V was pared by 4 bases and J by 9 bases, with 10 bases of the junction left unmatched. This CDR3 has 15 amino acids. Germline V CDR1 and CDR2: MNHNS, SASEGT.

The clonotype originates from a woman aged 40 to 50 in good health and CMV-seronegative. The sequencing sample was made of PBMCs. The chain combines TRBV6-1 with TRBJ2-1, with 9 bases lining up with TRBD2. CDR3 in amino acids: CASSARTSAGGEQFF. CDR3 in DNA: TGTGCCAGCAGTGCCAGGACTAGCGCCGGTGGTGAGCAGTTCTTC.